The rows below give T cell receptor beta chains drawn from one sample of a study of cytomegalovirus exposure and HLA in healthy donors. Clones were read by immunoSEQ multiplex PCR, and TCRdb kept only the in-frame ones, dropping some. This table holds 100,000 to 150,000 clones, over 75% found once. Input material: PBMCs. The receptors were sampled from a man aged 30 to 45 in good health and CMV-seronegative. Both conserved end residues are part of each CDR3.

V gene,CDR3 protein
TRBV29-1,CSVEPGQGAPVNEQFF
TRBV7-2,CASSLLVRSTDTQYF
TRBV7-6,CASSRGIRAASGNTIYF
TRBV7-2,CASSLAPQGYEQYF
TRBV19,CASSPSTGGNQPQHF
TRBV18,CASSPTPGTHGTYEQYF
TRBV7-9,CASEELDNEQFF
TRBV5-1,CASGLFFVREVRNEQFF
TRBV21-1,CASSLAQGRGNEQFF
TRBV6-1,CASSEEEALPGEQYF
TRBV28,CASRDFKGTGDQPQHF
TRBV18,CASSPQGWGGTEAFF
TRBV7-7,CASSLEVGGVGGELFF
TRBV19,CASSILAGTYNEQFF
TRBV5-4,CASSLERAYSYEQYF
TRBV29-1,CSVEDPLRGREDQETQYF
TRBV28,CASSFEGLSYGYTF
TRBV18,CASSESRVGTEAFF
TRBV29-1,CSVEKTESLNYGYTF
TRBV28,CASRNTGPVREAEAFF
TRBV5-6,CASSFGTTNQPQHF
TRBV5-6,CASSLDRGSNTGELFF
TRBV7-2,CASSFGLASSYNEQFF
TRBV19,CASSKRGIDYGYTF
TRBV4-3,CASSTTINNEQFF
TRBV10-3,CAISDWQGGNQPQHF
TRBV28,CASSWATSGGLISSYNEQFF
TRBV27,CASRWTGGSYEQYF
TRBV2,CASSLTGPAVGNTIYF
TRBV11-3,CASSLISDEQFF
TRBV5-4,CASSLSSGTEYF
TRBV13,CASSFLVGGTYNEQFF
TRBV7-2,CASSSSGYYGYTF
TRBV5-6,CASWTSDRGSPNYGYTF
TRBV6-1,CASSEAGEGYGYTF
TRBV6-1,CASSEREQYF
TRBV30,CAWSKQGYQPQHF
TRBV15,CATSRDLAGANDEQYF
TRBV5-8,CASSLDRFTEAFF
TRBV19,CASSIIWGVAKNIQYF
TRBV7-2,CASSQAYPQRDTQYF
TRBV6-5,CASTSNTGELFF
TRBV6-6,CASSPRGQGTGNTIYF
TRBV19,CASSIHRGNQPQHF
TRBV7-2,CASSLVAASTDTQYF
TRBV29-1,CSVEGTGRYNEQFF
TRBV4-3,CASSQGVDTEAFF
TRBV9,CASSDSGRGETQYF
TRBV2,CASRRGYSPLHF
TRBV5-4,CASSFAGGNEQFF
TRBV5-1,CASSTRQGQETQYF
TRBV4-3,CASSQESLTYEQYF
TRBV28,CASSPSGNPNEQFF
TRBV27,CASSLDRGRGGNTIYF
TRBV4-3,CASSQDGNQPQHF
TRBV28,CTSSFIQERAEAFF
TRBV4-3,CASSQDPASGGADTQYF
TRBV28,CASSPSFDRDQETQYF
TRBV29-1,CSVEDVQTYEQYF
TRBV5-6,CASTLLGQPHSYNSPLHF